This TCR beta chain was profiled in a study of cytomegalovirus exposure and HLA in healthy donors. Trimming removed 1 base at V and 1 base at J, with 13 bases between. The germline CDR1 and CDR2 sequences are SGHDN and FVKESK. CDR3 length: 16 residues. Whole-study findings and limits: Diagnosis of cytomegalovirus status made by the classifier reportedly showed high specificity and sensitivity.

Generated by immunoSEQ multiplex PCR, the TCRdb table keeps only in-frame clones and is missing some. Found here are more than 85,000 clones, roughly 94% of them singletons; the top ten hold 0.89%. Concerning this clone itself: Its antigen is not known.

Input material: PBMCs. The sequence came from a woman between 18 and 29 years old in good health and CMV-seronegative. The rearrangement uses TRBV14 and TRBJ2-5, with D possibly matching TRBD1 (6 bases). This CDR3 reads CASSQGSTGSQETQYF. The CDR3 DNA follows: TGTGCCAGCAGCCAAGGCTCGACAGGCTCCCAAGAGACCCAGTACTTC.